A selection of T cell receptor beta chains follows, all from one sample in a study of post-analysis software for immune sequencing data. Via MiXCR, TCRdb re-called the PCR reads, giving one row per CDR3 protein. This sample has hundreds of thousands of distinct CDR3 sequences, with roughly two fifths found just once. Material: blood. Every receptor here comes from a girl aged 10 to 17 with multiple sclerosis. The CDR3 runs from the conserved cysteine through the conserved F or W. D genes are given only for firm matches. Where a row states a size, it is once, few, many or the class of an expanded clone; other rows omit it.

TGTGCCAGCAGCAAAGAGAGAGGGGGTGCCTACAATGAGCAGTTCTTC,CASSKERGGAYNEQFF,TRBJ2-1,.,TRBV21-1,.
TGTGCCAGCAGACCTAGCGGGAGGAGGTCAGATACGCAGTATTTT,CASRPSGRRSDTQYF,TRBJ2-3,.,TRBV12-3/TRBV12-4,TRBD2
TGCAGTGCCTCCCCAATTGTGGAGGCGACCCAAGAGACCCGGTACTTC,CSASPIVEATQETRYF,TRBJ2-5,.,TRBV20-1,.
TGTGCCAGCAGTTACGGTAGAGGGGGTTACACTGAAGCTTTCTTT,CASSYGRGGYTEAFF,TRBJ1-1,.,TRBV6-5,.
TGCAGCGTTGCAAGGATCTTGAACACTGAAGCTTTCTTT,CSVARILNTEAFF,TRBJ1-1,.,TRBV29-1,.
TGTGCCAGCAGCTTCAGGCCCCCCGGGAACAGCGCACCAGATACGCAGTATTTT,CASSFRPPGNSAPDTQYF,TRBJ2-3,few,TRBV11-2,.
TGTGCCAGCAGTGCCCCCGGGACAGCGACACAGTTCTTC,CASSAPGTATQFF,TRBJ2-1,.,TRBV12-3/TRBV12-4,TRBD1
TGTGCCAGCAGCCGAGGGGGGGACTCCTACGAGCAGTACTTC,CASSRGGDSYEQYF,TRBJ2-7,.,TRBV3-1,.
TGCGCCAGCAGCCAGCAGCGGGAGCCCTACAATGAGCAGTTCTTC,CASSQQREPYNEQFF,TRBJ2-1,.,TRBV4-1,TRBD2
TGTGCCAGCAGCTCCAGACCGATAGCGTGGGACACAGATACGCAGTATTTT,CASSSRPIAWDTDTQYF,TRBJ2-3,.,TRBV12-3/TRBV12-4,.
TGTGCCAGCAGTAATCCTAACTACGAGCAGTACTTC,CASSNPNYEQYF,TRBJ2-7,few,TRBV28,.
TGTGCCAGCAGCTTCCAACAAAATGAAAAACTGTTTTTT,CASSFQQNEKLFF,TRBJ1-4,.,TRBV13,.
TGCAGTGCTAGCAGTCTCCGACAGTTTGGCTACACCTTC,CSASSLRQFGYTF,TRBJ1-2,.,TRBV20-1,.
TGCGCCAGCAGCCACTTGGACAGGGGTCAAGAGACCCAGTACTTC,CASSHLDRGQETQYF,TRBJ2-5,few,TRBV4-1,TRBD1
TGTGCCAGCAGTTTTGTAAGAGGAACAGGCGCAGATACGCAGTATTTT,CASSFVRGTGADTQYF,TRBJ2-3,.,TRBV27,.
TGTGCCAGCAGTGGGGCGCGGGAGACGTACGAGCAGTACTTC,CASSGARETYEQYF,TRBJ2-7,few,TRBV2,TRBD2
TGTGCCAGCAGTTACCGGGACTACTATGGCCACACCTTC,CASSYRDYYGHTF,TRBJ1-2,.,TRBV12-3/TRBV12-4,.
TGTGCCAGCAGTTCACCGACAGGACTGGGCAATCAGCCCCAGCATTTT,CASSSPTGLGNQPQHF,TRBJ1-5,.,TRBV6-2/TRBV6-3,.
TGTGCCAGCAGTGATCGGGACAGGAGCACAGATACGCAGTATTTT,CASSDRDRSTDTQYF,TRBJ2-3,few,TRBV2,TRBD1
TGCAGCGTTGGCCCCGGACAGGGGACCTACGAGCAGTACTTC,CSVGPGQGTYEQYF,TRBJ2-7,few,TRBV29-1,TRBD1
TGCGCCAGCAGCCAACCAGGACAGAGACACTATGGCTACACCTTC,CASSQPGQRHYGYTF,TRBJ1-2,.,TRBV4-1,.
TGTGCCAGCAGTTATAAGGACAGGGGGCTTACGGATGAGCAGTTCTTC,CASSYKDRGLTDEQFF,TRBJ2-1,few,TRBV6-6,TRBD1
TGTGCCAGCAGCTTCAGTGGCACAGATACGCAGTATTTT,CASSFSGTDTQYF,TRBJ2-3,many,TRBV12-3/TRBV12-4,.
TGTGCCAGCGCGGGCGGGGGGGCATCGTACGAGCAGTACTTC,CASAGGGASYEQYF,TRBJ2-7,.,TRBV28,TRBD2
TGTGCCAGCAGCTTAGACGCGAGAGATACGCAGTATTTT,CASSLDARDTQYF,TRBJ2-3,.,TRBV7-7,.
TGCAGTGCTAGAGATCCGCGCTTGATGACTTACGAGCAGTACTTC,CSARDPRLMTYEQYF,TRBJ2-7,.,TRBV20-1,.
TGTGCCAGCAGTCTTATAGGGGGGGAGACCCAGTACTTC,CASSLIGGETQYF,TRBJ2-5,.,TRBV12-3/TRBV12-4,.
TGTGCCAGCAGTCGTGAGGCGCACTCAACAGGGATGGAGACCCAGTACTTC,CASSREAHSTGMETQYF,TRBJ2-5,few,TRBV12-3/TRBV12-4,.
TGTGCCAGCAGCCGTTCGGGGCAGTACACAGATACGCAGTATTTT,CASSRSGQYTDTQYF,TRBJ2-3,.,TRBV7-8,.